Presented here are 22 T cell receptor beta chains from one specimen sequenced in a study of CD8+CD57+ T cells in acquired aplastic anemia. Sequenced patients had shown CD8+CD57+ cell expansion by flow cytometry. Genomic DNA provided the template from which TCR beta VDJ and CDR3 profiles were obtained. TCRdb reanalysed the reads using MiXCR and keeps one entry per CDR3 protein. The table has 270,000 or so distinct CDR3 sequences, roughly 80% seen once. The sequenced sample consisted of sorted CD4+, CD8+, or CD8+CD57+ T cells (not recorded which) from PBMCs. These receptors were collected from a human donor with aplastic anemia.

The gene calls are TRBV19 and TRBJ2-2, with D possibly matching TRBD2 (6 bases). The V gene's germline CDR1 is LNHDA and CDR2 SQIVND (reference sequence). CDR3 length: 15 residues. Trimming took 9 bases from V and 6 from J, leaving 20 bases between them. CDR3: CASSAPGDASGELFF. The CDR3 DNA reads as TGTGCCAGCAGCGCGCCGGGAGACGCCTCCGGGGAGCTGTTTTTT.

Details on this clonotype: One junction end disagrees with the germline gene, perhaps due to a read error. V is TRBV15 and J is TRBJ2-3; no clear D gene. Germline V CDR1 and CDR2: LNHNV, YYDKDF (reference sequence). The CDR3 is made up of 14 amino acids. This CDR3 reads CTTSRGREQETQYF. The CDR3 coding sequence is TGTACCACCAGCAGAGGCAGAGAGCAAGAGACCCAGTACTTT.

Worth noting for this clonotype: Because the CDR3 is missing its conserved closing phenylalanine or tryptophan, this is likely a read error. The limits of the CDR3 on the DNA are not certain, so only TCRdb's listed CDR3 is given. The rearrangement links TRBV2 to TRBJ1-6; TRBD1 is the table's D call and was not checked against the DNA. The CDR3 contains 16 residues when both ends are counted. Germline V gene data show CDR1 as SNHLY and CDR2 as FYNNEI. This chain's CDR3 is CASTADGARDNGYTFV.

About this clonotype itself: The junction departs from the called germline gene at one end, perhaps through a read error. The J gene is TRBJ2-5, the V gene TRBV7-9, with a weak D call TRBD2 (5 bases). Germline loops: CDR1 SEHNR, CDR2 FQNEAQ (reference sequence). The CDR3 has 15 amino acids. DNA of the CDR3: TGTGCCAGCAGCCTAGCACAAGCGAGGAAAACGGATCAGTACTTC. This gives the protein CASSLAQARKTDQYF.

This chain's CDR3 is CASSVRDVEGAADGYTF. CDR3 coding DNA: TGTGCCAGCAGTGTACGCGATGTAGAGGGAGCGGCTGATGGCTACACCTTC. The chain combines TRBV6-5 with TRBJ1-2, with D hard to call. V lost 5 bases to trimming and J lost 6 bases, with 25 bases between them. The CDR3 spans 17 residues. CDR1 and CDR2 (germline): MNHEY, SVGAGI.

The gene calls are TRBV12-3 or TRBV12-4 and TRBJ2-5, with a possible D match to TRBD1 (6 bases). V lost 7 bases to trimming and J lost 3 bases, with 18 bases between them. This CDR3 spans 15 amino acids. The CDR3 here is CASNTAHGTKETQYF. CDR3 coding DNA: TGTGCCAGCAATACAGCCCACGGGACAAAAGAGACCCAGTACTTC.

To note about this clonotype: The conserved closing phenylalanine or tryptophan is absent in this CDR3, likely reflecting a read error. The limits of the CDR3 on the DNA are not certain, so only TCRdb's listed CDR3 is given. V gene TRBV7-2 combines with J gene TRBJ2-3; the D call in the table, TRBD2, was not verified against the DNA. CDR1 and CDR2 (germline): SGHTA, FQGNSA. Termini included, the CDR3 measures 12 amino acids. This CDR3 is CASSLVVTSGDT.

Concerning this clonotype: Relative to the germline gene, one junction end is altered; a read error may explain this. The rearrangement links TRBV7-2 to TRBJ2-5, with a possible D match to TRBD1 (6 bases). The V gene's germline CDR1 is SGHTA and CDR2 FQGNSA. The CDR3 has 15 residues. In nucleotides, the CDR3 is TGCGCCAGCAGACCTACGGACAGCGAGCAAGAGACCCAGTACTTC. Amino acids: CASRPTDSEQETQYF.

In its sample, this clonotype was seen once. The V call is TRBV29-1, the J call TRBJ1-3, with D perhaps matching TRBD1 (5 bases). The ends were cut back, 0 bases at V and 1 base at J, with 10 bases in the middle. The CDR3 sequence is 15 residues long. Germline CDR1 and CDR2: SQVTM and ANQGSEA. The CDR3: CSVEDRGTSGNTIYF. The CDR3 DNA reads as TGCAGCGTTGAAGATCGAGGGACTTCTGGAAACACCATATATTTT.

About this clonotype itself: A read error may produce the germline difference seen at one junction end. The chain is built from TRBV2 and TRBJ2-4; TRBD2 matches at 7 bases. Germline CDR1 SNHLY, CDR2 FYNNEI. CDR3 length: 12 residues. This chain's CDR3 is CASGGAGNNPQF. The CDR3 region has the DNA TGTGCCAGCGGGGGAGCGGGGAACAATCCGCAGTTC.

This clonotype was seen just once. The missing conserved phenylalanine or tryptophan at the end of this CDR3 makes a read error likely. This chain uses TRBV18 with TRBJ1-1, with D unresolved. Germline V lookup: CDR1 KGHSH, CDR2 LQKENI. Trimming stripped 6 bases from V and 6 bases from J, with 8 bases between. The CDR3 is made up of 11 amino acids. The chain's CDR3 is CASSRGPEAFS. The CDR3 DNA follows: TGTGCCAGCTCCCGAGGACCTGAAGCTTTCTCT.

As concerns this clonotype: This may arise from a read error, as a much more abundant clone is one base away. This chain joins TRBV11-3 and TRBJ2-3; 7 positions match TRBD1. CDR3 size: 13 residues. CDR1 is SGHNT and CDR2 is YENEEA in the germline V gene. Trimming removed 8 bases from V and 6 bases from J; junction bases left unmatched: 8. The CDR3 DNA follows: TGTGCCAGCTCAGGACAGGCCAACGATACGCAGTATTTT. Translation: CASSGQANDTQYF.

V and J are TRBV5-6 and TRBJ2-1; tentatively, D is TRBD1 or TRBD2 (5 bases each). Germline CDR1 SGHDT, CDR2 YYEEEE. CDR3 length: 13 amino acids. Trimming pared 5 bases from V and 6 bases from J, leaving 12 bases between. CDR3 protein: CASSLKRGNEQFF. In nucleotides, the CDR3 is TGTGCCAGCAGTTTGAAGAGGGGCAATGAGCAGTTCTTC.

As regards this clonotype: The junction departs from germline at one end; a sequencing error may be responsible. CDR3 sequence: CASSEAGSYEANVLTF. The DNA for the CDR3 is TGTGCCAGCAGCGAAGCGGGAAGCTACGAGGCCAACGTCCTGACTTTC. The rearrangement joins TRBV2 to TRBJ2-6, with 7 bases lining up with TRBD2. Germline assignment: CDR1 SNHLY and CDR2 FYNNEI. This CDR3 comprises 16 residues.

This clonotype was detected only once. CDR3 loop: CASSGTDSAYRYGYTF. The CDR3 DNA sequence: TGTGCCAGCAGCGGTACTGACAGTGCGTACCGTTATGGCTACACCTTC. The chain carries TRBV5-8 and TRBJ1-2, with D possibly TRBD1 on 5 matching bases. Looked up from germline, CDR1 is SGHTS and CDR2 is YDEGEE. This CDR3 spans 16 amino acids. Trimming left V 4 bases short and J 5 bases short, with 21 bases between. Variable domain in full (rest from reference TRBV5-8 and TRBJ1-2): EAGVTQSPTHLIKTRGQQATLRCSPISGHTSVYWYQQALGLGLQFLLWYDEGEERNRGNFPPRFSGRQFPNYSSELNVNALELEDSALYLCASSGTDSAYRYGYTFGSGTRLTVV.

DNA of the CDR3: TGTGCCAGCAGCCTGGGGGGCGGAAACGGTCACGATGTGCAGTTCTTC. It codes for CASSLGGGNGHDVQFF. The chain recombines TRBV7-9 with TRBJ2-1; D is possibly TRBD1 or TRBD2 (6 bases each). Germline V gene lookup returns CDR1 SEHNR and CDR2 FQNEAQ (reference sequence). CDR3 length: 16 amino acids. V was pared by 5 bases and J by 12 bases, with 26 bases between.

V usage is TRBV7-3 and J usage is TRBJ2-7; D remains unclear. Germline CDR1 and CDR2: SGHTA and FQGTGA. This CDR3 is built from 13 residues. V gave up 1 base and J gave up 6 bases, with 10 bases separating them. As DNA, the CDR3 is TGTGCCAGCAGCTTAAATGGTGGGTCCGAGCAGTACTTC. Translated: CASSLNGGSEQYF.

This clonotype was observed once. The J gene is TRBJ1-4, the V gene TRBV7-9, with TRBD1 as a possible D gene (6 bases). From germline, CDR1 is SEHNR and CDR2 FQNEAQ (reference sequence). Trimming stripped 5 bases from V and 6 bases from J, with 16 bases between. The CDR3 contains 15 residues. The CDR3 DNA follows: TGTGCCAGCAGCCCAGGGGTAGGGTCTGATGAAAAACTGTTTTTT. Its protein is CASSPGVGSDEKLFF.

As regards this clonotype: It is unclear where the CDR3 begins or ends on the DNA, so no DNA is shown, and the CDR3 is as TCRdb lists it. The V gene is TRBV7-9, the J gene TRBJ1-1. The CDR3 is 15 amino acids long, termini counted. CDR1 SEHNR and CDR2 FQNEAQ come from the germline V gene (reference sequence). CDR3 amino acids: CASSLDNPEQYFGFF.

The chain combines TRBV11-3 with TRBJ2-6; D ambiguous. The CDR3 is 16 residues long. Trimming removed 5 bases at V and 4 bases at J, with 15 bases between. Looked up from germline, CDR1 is SGHNT and CDR2 is YENEEA. In nucleotides, the CDR3 is TGTGCCAGCAGCCAAACGAGCTCCTACGGGGCCAACGTCCTGACTTTC. Encoded protein: CASSQTSSYGANVLTF.

As concerns this clonotype: Its ends do not fully match the called genes, so a read error is possible. The chain uses TRBV5-1 and TRBJ1-2; D gene ambiguous. This CDR3 comprises 13 residues. Germline values: CDR1 SGHRS, CDR2 YFSETQ. The CDR3 reads CASSPVSERDYTF. The CDR3 nucleotides read TGTGCCAGCAGCCCAGTTTCCGAGAGGGACTACACCTTC.

V is TRBV2 and J is TRBJ2-2; possibly TRBD2 for D (6 bases). Deletions cut 4 bases from V and 10 bases from J, with 16 bases between. Germline-derived CDR1 and CDR2 are SNHLY and FYNNEI. This CDR3 contains 14 residues. Here the CDR3 reads CASSVRTTTAELFF. The CDR3 coding sequence is TGTGCCAGCAGTGTAAGGACTACCACAGCGGAGCTGTTTTTT.